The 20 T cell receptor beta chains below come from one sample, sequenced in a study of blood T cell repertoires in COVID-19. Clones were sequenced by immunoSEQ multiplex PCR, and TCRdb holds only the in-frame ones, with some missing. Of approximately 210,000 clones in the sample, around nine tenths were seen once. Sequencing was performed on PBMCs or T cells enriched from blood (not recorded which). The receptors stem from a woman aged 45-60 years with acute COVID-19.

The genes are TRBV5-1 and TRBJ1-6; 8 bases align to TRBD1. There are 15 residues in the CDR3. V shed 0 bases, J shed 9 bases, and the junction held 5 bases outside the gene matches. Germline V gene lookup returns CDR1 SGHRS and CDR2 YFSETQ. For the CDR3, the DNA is TGCGCCAGCAGCTTGGTACAGGGGGTTGGTTCACCCCTCCACTTT. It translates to CASSLVQGVGSPLHF.

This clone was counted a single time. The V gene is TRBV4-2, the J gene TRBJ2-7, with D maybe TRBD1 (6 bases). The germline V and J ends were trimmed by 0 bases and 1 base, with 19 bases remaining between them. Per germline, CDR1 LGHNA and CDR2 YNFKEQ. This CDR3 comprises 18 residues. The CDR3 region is CASSQDGYRTEISYEQYF. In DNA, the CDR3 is TGTGCCAGCAGCCAAGATGGGTATCGGACAGAGATTTCCTACGAGCAGTACTTC.

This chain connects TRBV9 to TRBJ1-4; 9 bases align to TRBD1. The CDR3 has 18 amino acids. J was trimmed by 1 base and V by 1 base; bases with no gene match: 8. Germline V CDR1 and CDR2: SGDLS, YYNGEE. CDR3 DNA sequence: TGTGCCAGCAGCGTAAGAGGGGGACAGGGAGGAACTAATGAAAAACTGTTTTTT. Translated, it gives CASSVRGGQGGTNEKLFF.

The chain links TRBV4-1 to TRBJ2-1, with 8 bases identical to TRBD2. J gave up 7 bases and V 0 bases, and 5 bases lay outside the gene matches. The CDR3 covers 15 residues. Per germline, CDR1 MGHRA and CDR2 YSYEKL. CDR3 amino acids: CASSQEGVAGNEQFF. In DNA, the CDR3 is TGCGCCAGCAGCCAAGAGGGGGTAGCGGGGAATGAGCAGTTCTTC.

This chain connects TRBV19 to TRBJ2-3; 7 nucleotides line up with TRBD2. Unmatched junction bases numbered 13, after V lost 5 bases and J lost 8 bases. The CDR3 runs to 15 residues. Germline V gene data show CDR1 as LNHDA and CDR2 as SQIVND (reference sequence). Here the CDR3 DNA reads TGTGCCAGTAGTCCGGGACTATTTGGATCGTTTACGCAGTATTTT. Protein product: CASSPGLFGSFTQYF. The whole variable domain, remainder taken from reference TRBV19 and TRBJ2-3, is DGGITQSPKYLFRKEGQNVTLSCEQNLNHDAMYWYRQDPGQGLRLIYYSQIVNDFQKGDIAEGYSVSREKKESFPLTVTSAQKNPTAFYLCASSPGLFGSFTQYFGPGTRLTVL.

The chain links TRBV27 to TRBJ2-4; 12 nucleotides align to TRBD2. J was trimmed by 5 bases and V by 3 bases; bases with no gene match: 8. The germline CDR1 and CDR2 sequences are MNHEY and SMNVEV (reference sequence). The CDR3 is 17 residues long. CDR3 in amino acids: CASSLTSGRGSQNIQYF. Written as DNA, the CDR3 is TGTGCCAGCAGTTTGACTAGCGGGAGAGGGAGCCAAAACATTCAGTACTTC.

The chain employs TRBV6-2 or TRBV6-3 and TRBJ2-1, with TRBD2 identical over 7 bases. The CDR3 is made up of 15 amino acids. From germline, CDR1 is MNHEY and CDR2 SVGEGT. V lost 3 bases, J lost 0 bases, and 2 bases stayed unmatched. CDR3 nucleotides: TGTGCCAGCAGTTATCGCGGGAGCTCCTACAATGAGCAGTTCTTC. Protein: CASSYRGSSYNEQFF.

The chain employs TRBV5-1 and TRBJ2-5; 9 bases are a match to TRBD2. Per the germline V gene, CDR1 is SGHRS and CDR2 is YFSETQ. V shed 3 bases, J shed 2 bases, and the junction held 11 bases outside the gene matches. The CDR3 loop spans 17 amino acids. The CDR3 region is CASSSTLGLATQETQYF. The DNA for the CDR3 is TGCGCCAGCAGCTCCACCTTGGGACTAGCAACACAAGAGACCCAGTACTTC.

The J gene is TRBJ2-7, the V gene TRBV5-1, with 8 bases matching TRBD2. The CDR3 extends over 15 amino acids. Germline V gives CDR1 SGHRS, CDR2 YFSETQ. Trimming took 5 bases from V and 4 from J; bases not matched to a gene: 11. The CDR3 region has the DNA TGCGCCAGCAGTCTCTCGGGACTAGTGCTTTACGAGCAGTACTTC. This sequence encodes CASSLSGLVLYEQYF.

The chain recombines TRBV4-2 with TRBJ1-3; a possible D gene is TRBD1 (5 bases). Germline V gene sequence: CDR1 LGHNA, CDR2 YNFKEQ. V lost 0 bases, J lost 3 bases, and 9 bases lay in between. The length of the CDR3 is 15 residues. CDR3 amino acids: CASSQDYQGGNTIYF. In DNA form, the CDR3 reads TGTGCCAGCAGCCAAGATTATCAGGGTGGAAACACCATATATTTT.

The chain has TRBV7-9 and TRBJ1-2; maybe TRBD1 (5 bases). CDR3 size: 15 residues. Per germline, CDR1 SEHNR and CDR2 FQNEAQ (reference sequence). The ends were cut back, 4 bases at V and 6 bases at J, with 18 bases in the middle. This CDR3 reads CASSSQGVRKDGYTF. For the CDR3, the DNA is TGTGCCAGCAGCTCCCAGGGTGTCAGGAAGGATGGCTACACCTTC.

The CDR3 region is CASSRKRREEYNEQFF. CDR3 DNA: TGTGCCAGCAGCCGAAAGCGGCGGGAGGAATACAATGAGCAGTTCTTC. The gene calls are TRBV7-8 and TRBJ2-1; TRBD2 aligns across 8 bases. The CDR3 covers 16 residues. Germline CDR1 reads SGHVS; CDR2 reads FQNEAQ. V gave up 5 bases and J gave up 4 bases; unmatched junction bases: 10.

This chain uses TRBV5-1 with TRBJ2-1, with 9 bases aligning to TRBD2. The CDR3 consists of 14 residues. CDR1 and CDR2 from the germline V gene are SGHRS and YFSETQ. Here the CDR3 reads CAAGSGSSYNEQFF. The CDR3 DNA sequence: TGCGCAGCGGGTAGCGGGAGCTCCTACAATGAGCAGTTCTTC. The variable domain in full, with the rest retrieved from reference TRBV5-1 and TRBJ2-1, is KAGVTQTPRYLIKTRGQQVTLSCSPISGHRSVSWYQQTPGQGLQFLFEYFSETQRNKGNFPGRFSGRQFSNSRSEMNVSTLELGDSALYLCAAGSGSSYNEQFFGPGTRLTVL.

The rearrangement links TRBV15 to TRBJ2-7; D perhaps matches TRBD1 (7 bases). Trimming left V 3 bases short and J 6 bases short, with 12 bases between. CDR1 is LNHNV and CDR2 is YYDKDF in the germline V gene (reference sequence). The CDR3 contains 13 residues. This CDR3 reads CATSRGTAGEQYF. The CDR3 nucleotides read TGTGCCACCAGCAGGGGGACAGCGGGCGAGCAGTACTTC. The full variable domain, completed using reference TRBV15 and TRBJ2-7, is DAMVIQNPRYQVTQFGKPVTLSCSQTLNHNVMYWYQQKSSQAPKLLFHYYDKDFNNEADTPDNFQSRRPNTSFCFLDIRSPGLGDTAMYLCATSRGTAGEQYFGPGTRLTVT.

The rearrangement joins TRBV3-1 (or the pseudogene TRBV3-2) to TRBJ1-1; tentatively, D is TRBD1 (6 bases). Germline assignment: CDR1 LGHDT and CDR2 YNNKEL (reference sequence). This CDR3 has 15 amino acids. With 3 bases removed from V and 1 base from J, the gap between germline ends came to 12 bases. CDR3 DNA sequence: TGTGCCAGCAGCCAGGGGAGGGGGGCGAACACTGAAGCTTTCTTT. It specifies CASSQGRGANTEAFF.

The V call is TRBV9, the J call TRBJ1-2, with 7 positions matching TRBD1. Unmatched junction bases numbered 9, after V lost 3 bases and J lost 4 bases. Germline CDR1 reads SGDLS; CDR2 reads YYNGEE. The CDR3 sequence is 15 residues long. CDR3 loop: CASSAAGTGAYGYTF. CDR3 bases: TGTGCCAGCAGCGCAGCAGGAACAGGGGCCTATGGCTACACCTTC.

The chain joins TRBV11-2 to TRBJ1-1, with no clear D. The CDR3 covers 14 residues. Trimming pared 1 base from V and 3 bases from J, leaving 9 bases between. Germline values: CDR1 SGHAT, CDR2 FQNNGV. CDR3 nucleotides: TGTGCCAGCAGCTTAGTAGCGGGCTACACTGAAGCTTTCTTT. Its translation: CASSLVAGYTEAFF.

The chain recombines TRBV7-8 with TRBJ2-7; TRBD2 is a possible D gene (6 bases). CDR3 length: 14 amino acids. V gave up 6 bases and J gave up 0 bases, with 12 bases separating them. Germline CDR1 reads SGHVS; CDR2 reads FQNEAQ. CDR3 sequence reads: CASRSGTYSYEQYF. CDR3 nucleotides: TGTGCCAGCAGATCCGGGACTTACTCCTACGAGCAGTACTTC.

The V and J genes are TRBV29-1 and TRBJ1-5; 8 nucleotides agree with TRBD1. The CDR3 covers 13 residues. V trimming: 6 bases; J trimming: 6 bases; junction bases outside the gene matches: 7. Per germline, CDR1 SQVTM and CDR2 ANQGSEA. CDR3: CSVRTGSGQPQHF. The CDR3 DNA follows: TGCAGCGTGAGGACAGGGTCGGGTCAGCCCCAGCATTTT.

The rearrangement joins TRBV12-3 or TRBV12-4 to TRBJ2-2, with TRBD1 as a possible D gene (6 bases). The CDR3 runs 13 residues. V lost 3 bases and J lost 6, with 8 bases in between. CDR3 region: CASSLWGPGELFF. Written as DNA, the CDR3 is TGTGCCAGCAGTTTGTGGGGGCCCGGGGAGCTGTTTTTT.